This T cell receptor (beta chain) was recovered during a study of brain T cells in children with intractable seizures. Findings and caveats of the study: HCMV serostatus was not known, and viral specificity came from CDR3 similarity only. Absence of clones before surgery may stem from lower sequencing depth.

Comments on this clone: The antigen is undetermined.

As to time point: blood from clinic visit 5 months post-surgery; TSC patient then seizure free. The sequenced cases were selected for having the highest brain T cell transcript signatures. Patients received at least one anti-epileptic drug before surgery. Libraries were prepared by immunoSEQ multiplex PCR; TCRdb keeps only in-frame clonotypes and omits some of them. This table has about 320,000 clones, over 90% appearing once. Trimming removed 0 bases from V and 5 bases from J, with 9 bases in between. Germline loops: CDR1 SGDLS, CDR2 YYNGEE. The CDR3 consists of 14 residues. The input for sequencing was peripheral blood, taken about 5 months after surgery. This chain uses TRBV9 with TRBJ2-1; the D is unclear. The origin of this receptor is a boy under two years old with tuberous sclerosis and intractable seizures. The CDR3 bases are TGTGCCAGCAGCGTAGAGTCTTCGAACAATGAGCAGTTCTTC. Translating it yields CASSVESSNNEQFF.